This entry lists 6 T cell receptor beta chains sequenced from one sample in a study of Ad26.COV2.S vaccination and SARS-CoV-2 variants (dated by TCRdb to the early 2020s). The treatment or condition label for this specimen denotes: roughly 19 received Ad26.COV2.S at low or high dose, single or two shots; about 5 received placebo; per-sample allocation not given. For vaccine and placebo recipients, repertoires were sequenced using samples collected on day 63 after the first injection. Library creation used the immunoSEQ multiplex PCR assay. Sourced from immuneACCESS, this table was stored by TCRdb with only in-frame sequences that have V and J called. A share of the clones is absent; for the studies checked, an unresolved V gene accounts for under half, and the remainder has no known explanation. The sample table contains more than 400,000 clones; only one count was recorded for about nine tenths of them. The top ten hold 1.5% to 2% of the sample.

Sequencing was performed on peripheral blood, taken in a trial of Ad26.COV2.S vaccine versus placebo. The source is a person aged 18-60 years who received the Ad26.COV2.S COVID-19 vaccine or a placebo.

This sequence joins TRBV19 and TRBJ2-1; 9 bases align to TRBD1. CDR3 length equals 17 residues. The germline gives CDR1 LNHDA, CDR2 SQIVND (reference sequence). Germline trimming cut 3 bases from V and 0 bases from J; bases unmatched to any gene: 6. CDR3 loop: CASSIGQGKISYNEQFF. CDR3 coding DNA: TGTGCCAGTAGTATCGGACAGGGGAAGATCTCCTACAATGAGCAGTTCTTC.

CDR3 sequence reads: CASSLRTSGGSYEQYF. CDR3 DNA: TGCGCCAGCAGCCTTAGGACTAGCGGGGGATCCTACGAGCAGTACTTC. This chain connects TRBV4-1 to TRBJ2-7; 13 nucleotides match TRBD2. The ends lost 4 bases at V and 1 base at J; junction bases unmatched: 4. Germline V gene data show CDR1 as MGHRA and CDR2 as YSYEKL. CDR3 size: 16 residues.

CDR3 in DNA: TGCAGCGTTAACTATGGCTACACCTTC. Protein product: CSVNYGYTF. The chain links TRBV29-1 to TRBJ1-2, with D hard to call. Germline V lookup: CDR1 SQVTM, CDR2 ANQGSEA. The CDR3 has 9 residues. V was trimmed by 5 bases and J by 2 bases, leaving 0 bases between them.

The chain links TRBV6-5 to TRBJ2-7; a weak D match, TRBD1 (6 bases). Looked up from germline, CDR1 is MNHEY and CDR2 is SVGAGI. The CDR3 totals 13 residues. V was trimmed by 3 bases and J by 3 bases, leaving 9 bases between them. As DNA, the CDR3 is TGTGCCAGCAGTTATGAGGGGGACTACGAGCAGTACTTC. Residues: CASSYEGDYEQYF.

The chain links TRBV30 to TRBJ2-1; 10 nucleotides agree with TRBD1. The V gene's germline CDR1 is GTSNPN and CDR2 SVGIG (reference sequence). This CDR3 comprises 18 residues. The junction had 14 bases not matched to a gene; V was cut back by 2 bases and J by 4 bases. For the CDR3, the DNA is TGTGCCTGGAGTCCGGGACAGGGGCGGTTTGGGCTTTACAATGAGCAGTTCTTC. This encodes CAWSPGQGRFGLYNEQFF.

The chain uses TRBV13 and TRBJ2-6; maybe TRBD2 (6 bases). Germline V CDR1 and CDR2: PRHDT, FYEKMQ (reference sequence). The length of the CDR3 is 12 residues. Trimming stripped 7 bases from V and 7 bases from J, with 8 bases between. Here the CDR3 DNA reads TGTGCCAGCATCGGGGGAGCCAACGTCCTGACTTTC. Encoded protein: CASIGGANVLTF.